Shown below are 16 T cell receptor beta chains from a single sample sequenced in a study of PD-1 blockade in classical Hodgkin lymphoma. The time point denotes: cycle 4 day 1 (C4D1), after less than 7 weeks of nivolumab. Each and every patient relapsed after autologous stem cell transplantation, and patients got differing brentuximab vedotin exposure. Produced via immunoSEQ multiplex PCR; TCRdb's table is partial and in-frame only. The sample comprises approximately 61,000 clones, nearly 90% of which are singletons, and more than 8% rests with the top ten. The source material was peripheral blood mononuclear cells (PBMCs), sampled before the fourth cycle of nivolumab. These receptors came from a human donor with classical Hodgkin lymphoma.

The chain is built from TRBV5-1 and TRBJ1-2; TRBD1 matches at 7 bases. Germline CDR1 reads SGHRS; CDR2 reads YFSETQ. Germline trimming cut 0 bases from V and 4 bases from J; bases unmatched to any gene: 6. The CDR3 consists of 15 residues. The CDR3 is CASSLVRTGPYGYTF. The CDR3 DNA is TGCGCCAGCAGCTTGGTGCGGACAGGACCCTATGGCTACACCTTC.

The chain uses TRBV5-1 and TRBJ2-5; D not certain. Trimming took 0 bases from V and 6 from J, leaving 12 bases between them. Looked up from germline, CDR1 is SGHRS and CDR2 is YFSETQ. The CDR3 sequence is 14 residues long. DNA of the CDR3: TGCGCCAGCAGCTTGGAAGGTTTCAAGAAGACCCAGTACTTC. Translation gives CASSLEGFKKTQYF.

The sample holds one count of this clone. The J gene is TRBJ1-2, the V gene TRBV7-9; D gene ambiguous. The CDR3 has 14 residues. Trimming removed 1 base at V and 0 bases at J, with 6 bases between. CDR1 is SEHNR, CDR2 FQNEAQ, per germline (reference sequence). CDR3 bases: TGTGCCAGCAGCTTAGGGATTACTAACTATGGCTACACCTTC. This translates into CASSLGITNYGYTF.

The V and J genes are TRBV5-1 and TRBJ1-3, with D maybe TRBD1 (5 bases). This CDR3 has 14 residues. Germline V lookup: CDR1 SGHRS, CDR2 YFSETQ. V shed 0 bases and J shed 8 bases, with 12 bases lying between them. Here the CDR3 DNA reads TGCGCCAGCAGCTTGGCTGGGGGTCGAGACACCATATATTTT. This encodes CASSLAGGRDTIYF.

This clone was counted a single time. The J gene is TRBJ2-1, the V gene TRBV7-9; D gene uncertain. Germline CDR1 reads SEHNR; CDR2 reads FQNEAQ (reference sequence). The CDR3 extends over 14 amino acids. V lost 1 base to trimming and J lost 4 bases, with 8 bases between them. CDR3 nucleotides: TGTGCCAGCAGCTTAGAATCAGGATACAATGAGCAGTTCTTC. As protein: CASSLESGYNEQFF.

V is TRBV6-5 and J is TRBJ2-2, with 8 bases that match TRBD2. The CDR3 extends over 15 amino acids. Germline-derived CDR1 and CDR2 are MNHEY and SVGAGI. V was pared by 6 bases and J by 6 bases, with 9 bases of the junction left unmatched. The CDR3 DNA follows: TGTGCCAGCAGACGCGGGGGGACCTCGGCCGGGGAGCTGTTTTTT. This encodes CASRRGGTSAGELFF.

This chain connects TRBV5-1 to TRBJ2-2; D is ambiguous. The CDR3 runs 14 residues. V lost 4 bases, J lost 7 bases, and 14 bases lay in between. Germline V lookup: CDR1 SGHRS, CDR2 YFSETQ. Here the CDR3 reads CASSASSYGGELFF. The CDR3 region has the DNA TGCGCCAGCAGCGCAAGTTCCTACGGCGGGGAGCTGTTTTTT.

The chain combines TRBV7-9 with TRBJ1-6, with TRBD1 identical over 9 bases. The V and J ends lost 4 bases and 7 bases, in that order; junction bases with no gene match: 11. Germline V lookup: CDR1 SEHNR, CDR2 FQNEAQ (reference sequence). This CDR3 has 17 amino acids. CDR3 sequence: CASSSTTGGAGNSPLHF. The CDR3 region has the DNA TGTGCCAGCAGCTCAACCACAGGGGGCGCGGGGAATTCACCCCTCCACTTT.

V usage is TRBV7-9 and J usage is TRBJ1-2, with unresolved D. The germline V and J ends were trimmed by 4 bases and 2 bases, with 17 bases remaining between them. This CDR3 has 16 amino acids. Germline CDR1 SEHNR, CDR2 FQNEAQ (reference sequence). DNA for the CDR3: TGTGCCAGCAGCTCCACCGCCCAGGCCCCAAACTATGGCTACACCTTC. It translates to CASSSTAQAPNYGYTF.

CDR3 loop: CASGPTQGLEAFF. In DNA, the CDR3 is TGTGCCAGCGGTCCGACCCAGGGTTTAGAAGCTTTCTTT. The gene calls are TRBV6-6 and TRBJ1-1, with D perhaps TRBD1 (5 bases). With 8 bases removed from V and 8 bases from J, the gap between germline ends came to 18 bases. The CDR3 loop spans 13 amino acids. Germline V gives CDR1 MNHNY, CDR2 SVGAGI (reference sequence).

This clone was counted only a few times. V gene TRBV6-5 combines with J gene TRBJ1-1; 7 positions match TRBD1. The CDR3 length is 14 residues. The V gene's germline CDR1 is MNHEY and CDR2 SVGAGI. V lost 5 bases to trimming and J lost 2 bases; unmatched junction nucleotides: 5. This CDR3 is CASSQTGINTEAFF. The DNA of the CDR3 is TGTGCCAGCAGTCAGACAGGGATTAACACTGAAGCTTTCTTT.

The J gene is TRBJ2-2, the V gene TRBV2; D not certain. The V gene's germline CDR1 is SNHLY and CDR2 FYNNEI. The length of the CDR3 is 14 residues. V was pared by 5 bases and J by 1 base, with 8 bases between. CDR3 DNA: TGTGCCAGCAGTTGGACGGTGAACACCGGGGAGCTGTTTTTT. This translates into CASSWTVNTGELFF.

This clone appeared a single time. J is TRBJ1-1 and V is TRBV18; weak D call: TRBD1 (6 bases). With 6 bases removed from V and 2 bases from J, the gap between germline ends came to 16 bases. The germline V gene has CDR1 KGHSH and CDR2 LQKENI. The length of the CDR3 is 15 residues. Written as DNA, the CDR3 is TGTGCCAGCTCGGAGGGACACTTCATCAACACTGAAGCTTTCTTT. Amino acid sequence: CASSEGHFINTEAFF.

CDR3 nucleotides: TGCGCCAGCAGTCCTACGGGCGCCCCGAACGCTAACACTGAAGCTTTCTTT. Protein product: CASSPTGAPNANTEAFF. The chain carries TRBV5-1 and TRBJ1-1; D unresolved. Germline V CDR1 and CDR2: SGHRS, YFSETQ. Trimming took off 5 bases at V and 2 bases at J, with 22 bases between the two ends. The CDR3 is made up of 17 amino acids.

This chain connects TRBV29-1 to TRBJ1-3; 7 nucleotides line up with TRBD1. The trim removed 7 bases at V and 4 bases at J, leaving 4 bases unmatched. Looked up from germline, CDR1 is SQVTM and CDR2 is ANQGSEA. The CDR3 is 12 amino acids. Written as DNA, the CDR3 is TGCAGCGGACGGGACAGCGGAAACACCATATATTTT. Its protein product is CSGRDSGNTIYF.

The chain employs TRBV29-1 and TRBJ2-1; 8 bases map to TRBD2. The germline CDR1 and CDR2 sequences are SQVTM and ANQGSEA. J lost 11 bases, V lost 3 bases, and 6 bases had no gene match. The CDR3 spans 12 residues. The CDR3 here is CSVDSGGTQQFF. The CDR3 DNA reads as TGCAGCGTTGACTCGGGGGGGACCCAGCAGTTCTTC.